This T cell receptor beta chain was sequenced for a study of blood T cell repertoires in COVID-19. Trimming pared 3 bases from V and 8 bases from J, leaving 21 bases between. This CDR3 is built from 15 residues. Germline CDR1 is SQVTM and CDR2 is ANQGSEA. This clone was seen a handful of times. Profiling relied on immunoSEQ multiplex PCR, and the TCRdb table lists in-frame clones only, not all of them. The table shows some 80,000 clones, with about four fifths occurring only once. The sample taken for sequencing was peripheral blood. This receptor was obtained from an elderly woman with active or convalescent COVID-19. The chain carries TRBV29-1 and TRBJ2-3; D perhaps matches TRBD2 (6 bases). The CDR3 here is CSVDPHAGRTATQYF. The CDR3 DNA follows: TGCAGCGTTGACCCTCATGCGGGGCGGACGGCTACGCAGTATTTT.